Included here is one TCR beta chain sequence, with context. This sample stems from a study of PD-1 blockade in mismatch repair-deficient tumors. V lost 2 bases to trimming and J lost 2 bases, with 8 bases between them. Germline V gene sequence: CDR1 SGHTS, CDR2 YDEGEE. This CDR3 region has 13 residues. Here immunoSEQ multiplex PCR was the method, and the copy in TCRdb shows in-frame clones only, minus some. Of roughly 53,000 clones listed, around 82% are singletons. This receptor was taken from an adult with mismatch repair-deficient cancer. Sequencing used peripheral blood, obtained 4 weeks after starting pembrolizumab. The J gene is TRBJ2-7, the V gene TRBV5-8; D gene unclear. The CDR3 loop reads CASSLRQTYEQYF. The CDR3 region has the DNA TGTGCCAGCAGCTTAAGACAAACCTACGAGCAGTACTTC. Full variable domain (remainder filled in from reference TRBV5-8 and TRBJ2-7): EAGVTQSPTHLIKTRGQQATLRCSPISGHTSVYWYQQALGLGLQFLLWYDEGEERNRGNFPPRFSGRQFPNYSSELNVNALELEDSALYLCASSLRQTYEQYFGPGTRLTVT.